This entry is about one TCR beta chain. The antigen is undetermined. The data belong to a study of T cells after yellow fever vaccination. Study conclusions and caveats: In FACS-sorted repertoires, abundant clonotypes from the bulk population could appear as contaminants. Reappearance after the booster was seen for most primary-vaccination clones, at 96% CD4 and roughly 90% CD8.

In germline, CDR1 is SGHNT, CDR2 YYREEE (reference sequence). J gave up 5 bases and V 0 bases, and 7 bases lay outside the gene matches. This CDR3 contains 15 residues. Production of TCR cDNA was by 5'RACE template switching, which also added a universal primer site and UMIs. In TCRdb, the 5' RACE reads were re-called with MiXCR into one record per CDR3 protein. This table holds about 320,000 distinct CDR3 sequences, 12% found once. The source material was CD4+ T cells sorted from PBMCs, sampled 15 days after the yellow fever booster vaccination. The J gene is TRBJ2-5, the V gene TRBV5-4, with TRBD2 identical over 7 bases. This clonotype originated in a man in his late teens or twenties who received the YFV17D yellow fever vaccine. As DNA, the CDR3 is TGTGCCAGCAGCTTGGCCGGGGAGGGACGCGAGACCCAGTACTTC. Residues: CASSLAGEGRETQYF.